This T cell receptor beta chain was identified during a study of beta chain features in type 1 diabetes. Study findings and constraints: There were fewer insertions and more deletions at the VDJ junctions of type 1 diabetes patients.

What was sequenced were expressed TCRB transcripts, since all of the isolated RNA had been reverse transcribed. Measured with immunoSEQ multiplex PCR; TCRdb has only the in-frame clones, and not every one. Of approximately 470,000 clones in the sample, roughly 31% were seen once. The CDR3 spans 15 residues. CDR1 and CDR2 (germline): GTSNPN, SVGIG (reference sequence). V was pared by 5 bases and J by 4 bases, with 9 bases of the junction left unmatched. Note on this clone: Its antigen is not identified.

The receptor's source is a man aged 18 to 29 in good health. Specimen: naive CD4+ T cells from blood. The chain has TRBV30 and TRBJ2-1; 9 bases fit TRBD2. The CDR3 spells CAWGFLAGLYNEQFF. For the CDR3, the DNA is TGTGCCTGGGGCTTTCTAGCGGGGCTGTACAATGAGCAGTTCTTC.